A selection of T cell receptor beta chains follows, all from one sample in a study of identical twins. TCRdb passed the 5' RACE reads through MiXCR, listing each CDR3 protein once. The data show under 250,000 distinct CDR3 sequences, less than 9.5% seen once. Material: memory (CD45RO+) T cells sorted from blood. The receptors come from a woman aged 18-35 years in good health. Each CDR3 is given with its conserved first and last residue. A D gene is named only where the DNA matches it firmly. Clone size appears in some rows only: once, few, many, or a class for an expanded clone.

D gene	V gene	clone size	J gene	CDR3 protein	CDR3 DNA
NA	TRBV4-1	NA	TRBJ2-3	CASRRGGTQDTQYF	TGCGCCAGCAGACGAGGGGGGACCCAAGATACGCAGTATTTT
NA	TRBV5-1	NA	TRBJ1-1	CASSFRAGVNTEAFF	TGCGCCAGCAGCTTTCGGGCAGGGGTGAACACTGAAGCTTTCTTT
TRBD1	TRBV24-1	few	TRBJ2-1	CATSAGQGRHNEQFF	TGTGCCACCAGTGCGGGACAGGGACGGCACAATGAGCAGTTCTTC
NA	TRBV20-1	few	TRBJ2-7	CSARDFKVPSYEQYF	TGCAGTGCTAGAGATTTCAAGGTCCCCTCCTACGAGCAGTACTTC
NA	TRBV27	few	TRBJ2-1	CASSFGGANYNEQFF	TGTGCCAGCAGTTTCGGCGGGGCCAACTACAATGAGCAGTTCTTC
TRBD2	TRBV7-2	NA	TRBJ2-1	CASSFRREAYNEQFF	TGTGCCAGCAGCTTCAGGCGGGAGGCTTACAATGAGCAGTTCTTC
NA	TRBV5-1	few	TRBJ1-1	CASSLISTNTEAFF	TGCGCCAGCAGCTTGATAAGCACCAACACTGAAGCTTTCTTT
NA	TRBV11-2	many	TRBJ2-3	CASSPAGDSFTDTQYF	TGTGCCAGCAGCCCAGCCGGGGACTCTTTCACAGATACGCAGTATTTT
NA	TRBV2	NA	TRBJ1-5	CASRWDMYSNQPQHF	TGTGCCAGCAGATGGGACATGTATAGCAATCAGCCCCAGCATTTT
TRBD2	TRBV20-1	few	TRBJ2-3	CSARVLAGGGITDTQYF	TGCAGTGCTAGAGTCCTAGCGGGAGGTGGTATAACAGATACGCAGTATTTT
NA	TRBV5-5	few	TRBJ1-1	CASSSRTAWGTEAFF	TGTGCCAGCAGCTCACGGACGGCCTGGGGCACTGAAGCTTTCTTT
NA	TRBV7-6	NA	TRBJ2-3	CASSSTGMVGTDTQYF	TGTGCCAGCAGCTCCACAGGGATGGTGGGCACAGATACGCAGTATTTT
NA	TRBV2	few	TRBJ2-1	CASSWEKEQFF	TGTGCCAGCAGTTGGGAGAAGGAGCAGTTCTTC
NA	TRBV9	few	TRBJ1-1	CASRRLLGANTEAFF	TGTGCCAGTCGACGTCTCTTAGGCGCGAACACTGAAGCTTTCTTT
NA	TRBV29-1	many	TRBJ2-3	CSVEAETDTQYF	TGCAGCGTTGAAGCCGAGACAGATACGCAGTATTTT
NA	TRBV9	few	TRBJ2-5	CASSVETEETQYF	TGTGCCAGCAGCGTAGAAACAGAAGAGACCCAGTACTTC
NA	TRBV12-3/TRBV12-4	many	TRBJ1-5	CASSLLEAQPQHF	TGTGCCAGCAGTCTCCTCGAAGCACAGCCCCAGCATTTT
NA	TRBV18	many	TRBJ1-5	CASSPRDGPQHF	TGTGCCAGCTCACCTCGTGATGGGCCCCAGCATTTT
NA	TRBV7-8	few	TRBJ2-7	CASSPFVSEQYF	TGTGCCAGCAGCCCCTTTGTTTCCGAGCAGTACTTC
NA	TRBV20-1	NA	TRBJ1-6	CGAGGGSYKSPLHF	TGCGGTGCCGGCGGCGGCTCCTATAAATCACCCCTCCACTTT
NA	TRBV29-1	few	TRBJ1-2	CSLSSYTF	TGCAGCCTATCGAGCTACACCTTC
NA	TRBV3-1	many	TRBJ1-5	CASSQGGISNQPQHF	TGTGCCAGCAGCCAAGGCGGAATTAGCAATCAGCCCCAGCATTTT
TRBD1	TRBV28	NA	TRBJ2-7	CASSFTGTGGYEQYF	TGTGCCAGCAGTTTTACCGGGACAGGGGGCTACGAGCAGTACTTC
NA	TRBV5-6	NA	TRBJ2-7	CASSLTGIRDYEQYF	TGTGCCAGCAGCCTGACAGGAATACGGGACTACGAGCAGTACTTC
TRBD1	TRBV6-5	NA	TRBJ2-3	CASSYSGGGTDTQYF	TGTGCCAGCAGCTACTCAGGGGGCGGGACAGATACGCAGTATTTT